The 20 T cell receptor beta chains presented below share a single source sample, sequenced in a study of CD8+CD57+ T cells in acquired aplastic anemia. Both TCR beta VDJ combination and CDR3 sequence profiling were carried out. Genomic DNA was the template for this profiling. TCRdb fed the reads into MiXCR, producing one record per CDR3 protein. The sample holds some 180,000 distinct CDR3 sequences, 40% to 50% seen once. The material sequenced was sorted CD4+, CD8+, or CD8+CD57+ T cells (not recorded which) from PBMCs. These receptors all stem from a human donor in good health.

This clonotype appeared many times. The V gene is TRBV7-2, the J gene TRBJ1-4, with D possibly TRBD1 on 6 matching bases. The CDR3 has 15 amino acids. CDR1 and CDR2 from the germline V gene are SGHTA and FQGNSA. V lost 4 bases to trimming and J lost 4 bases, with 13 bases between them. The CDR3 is CASSSTDRVNEKLFF. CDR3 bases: TGTGCCAGCAGCTCCACGGACAGAGTTAATGAAAAACTGTTTTTT.

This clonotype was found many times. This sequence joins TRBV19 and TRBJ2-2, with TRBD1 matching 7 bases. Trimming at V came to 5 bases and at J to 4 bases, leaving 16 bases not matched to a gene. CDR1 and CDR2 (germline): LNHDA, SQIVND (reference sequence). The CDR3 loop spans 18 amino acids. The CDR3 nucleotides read TGTGCCAGTAGTGTTCTTTCAACAGGGGTGGCGAGCACCGGGGAGCTGTTTTTT. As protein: CASSVLSTGVASTGELFF.

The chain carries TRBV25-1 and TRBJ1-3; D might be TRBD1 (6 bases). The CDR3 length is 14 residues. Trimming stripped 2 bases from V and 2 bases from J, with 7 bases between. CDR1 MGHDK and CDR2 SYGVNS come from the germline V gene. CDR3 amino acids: CASSEQGTGNTIYF. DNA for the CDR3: TGTGCCAGCAGTGAACAGGGGACTGGAAACACCATATATTTT.

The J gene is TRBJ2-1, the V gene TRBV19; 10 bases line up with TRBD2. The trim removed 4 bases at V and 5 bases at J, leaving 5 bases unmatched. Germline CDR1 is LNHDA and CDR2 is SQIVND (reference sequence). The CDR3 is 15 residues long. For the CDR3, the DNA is TGTGCCAGTAGTACAAGCGGGAGGGTTGACAATGAGCAGTTCTTC. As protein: CASSTSGRVDNEQFF.

CDR3 coding DNA: TGCGCCAGCAGCCAATTCCCGACTAGCGGGAGTAGCGGGGAGCTGTTTTTT. Translation: CASSQFPTSGSSGELFF. The genes are TRBV4-1 and TRBJ2-2; 12 bases line up with TRBD2. Germline CDR1 reads MGHRA; CDR2 reads YSYEKL. The CDR3 consists of 17 residues. Trimming took 2 bases from V and 7 from J; bases not matched to a gene: 8.

CDR3 DNA: TGTGCCACTTCCTCCGGGGGCAAAATCACAGATACGCAGTATTTT. Amino acids: CATSSGGKITDTQYF. This chain uses TRBV3-1 with TRBJ2-3, with D perhaps assigned TRBD1 or TRBD2 (6 bases each). Germline CDR1 reads LGHDT; CDR2 reads YNNKEL (reference sequence). Trimming took 10 bases from V and 2 from J, leaving 19 bases between them. The CDR3 sequence is 15 residues long.

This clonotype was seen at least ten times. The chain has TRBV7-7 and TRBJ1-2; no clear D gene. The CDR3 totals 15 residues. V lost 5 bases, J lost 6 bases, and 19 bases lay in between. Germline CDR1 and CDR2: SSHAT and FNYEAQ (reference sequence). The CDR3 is CASSPPVISEDGYTF. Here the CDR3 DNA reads TGTGCCAGCAGCCCCCCCGTTATCTCGGAGGATGGCTACACCTTC. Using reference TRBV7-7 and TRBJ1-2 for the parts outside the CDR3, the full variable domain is GAGVSQSPRYKVTKRGQDVTLRCDPISSHATLYWYQQALGQGPEFLTYFNYEAQPDKSGLPSDRFSAERPEGSISTLTIQRTEQRDSAMYRCASSPPVISEDGYTFGSGTRLTVV.

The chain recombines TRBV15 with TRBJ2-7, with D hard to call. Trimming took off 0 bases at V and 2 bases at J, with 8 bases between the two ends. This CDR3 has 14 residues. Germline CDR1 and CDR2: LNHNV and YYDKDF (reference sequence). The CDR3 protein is CATSRDRAAYEQYF. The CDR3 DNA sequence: TGTGCCACCAGCAGAGATAGGGCAGCCTACGAGCAGTACTTC.

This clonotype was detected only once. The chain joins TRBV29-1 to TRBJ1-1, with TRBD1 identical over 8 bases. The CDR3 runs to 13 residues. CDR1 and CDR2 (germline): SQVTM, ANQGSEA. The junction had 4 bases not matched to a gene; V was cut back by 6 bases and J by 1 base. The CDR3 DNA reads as TGCAGCGTAACTGACAGGGGGAACACTGAAGCTTTCTTT. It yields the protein CSVTDRGNTEAFF. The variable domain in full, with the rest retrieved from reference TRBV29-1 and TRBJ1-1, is SAVISQKPSRDICQRGTSLTIQCQVDSQVTMMFWYRQQPGQSLTLIATANQGSEATYESGFVIDKFPISRPNLTFSTLTVSNMSPEDSSIYLCSVTDRGNTEAFFGQGTRLTVV.

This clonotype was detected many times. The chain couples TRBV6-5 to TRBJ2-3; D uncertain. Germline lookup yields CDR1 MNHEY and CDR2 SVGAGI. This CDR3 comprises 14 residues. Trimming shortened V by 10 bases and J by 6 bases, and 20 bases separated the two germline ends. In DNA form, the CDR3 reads TGTGCCACCCTCCGGTCCCGATTAAGGGATACGCAGTATTTT. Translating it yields CATLRSRLRDTQYF.

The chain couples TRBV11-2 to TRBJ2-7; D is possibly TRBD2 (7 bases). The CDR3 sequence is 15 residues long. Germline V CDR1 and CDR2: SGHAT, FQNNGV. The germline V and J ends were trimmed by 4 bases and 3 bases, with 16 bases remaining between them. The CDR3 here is CASSSVGGLSYEQYF. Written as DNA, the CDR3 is TGTGCCAGCAGCTCGGTCGGGGGGCTAAGCTACGAGCAGTACTTC.

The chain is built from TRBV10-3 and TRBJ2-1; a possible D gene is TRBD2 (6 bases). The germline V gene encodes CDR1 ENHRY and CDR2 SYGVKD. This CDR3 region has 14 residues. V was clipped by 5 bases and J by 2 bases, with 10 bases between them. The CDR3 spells CAISKGGAYNEQFF. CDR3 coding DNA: TGTGCCATCAGTAAAGGAGGGGCCTACAATGAGCAGTTCTTC.

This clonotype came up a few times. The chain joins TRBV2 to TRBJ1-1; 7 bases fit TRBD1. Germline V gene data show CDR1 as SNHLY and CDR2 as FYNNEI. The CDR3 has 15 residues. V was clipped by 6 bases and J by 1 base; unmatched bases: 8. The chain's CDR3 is CASREQGLGNTEAFF. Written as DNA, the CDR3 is TGTGCCAGCAGGGAACAGGGGTTGGGGAACACTGAAGCTTTCTTT.

The CDR3 loop reads CAISVGRDTEQYF. In DNA form, the CDR3 reads TGTGCCATCAGTGTTGGCAGGGACACCGAGCAGTACTTC. The chain combines TRBV10-3 with TRBJ2-7; possible D gene TRBD1, 6 bases. This CDR3 is built from 13 residues. In germline, CDR1 is ENHRY, CDR2 SYGVKD. The V end lost 4 bases, the J end lost 6 bases, and 13 bases lay between the germline ends.

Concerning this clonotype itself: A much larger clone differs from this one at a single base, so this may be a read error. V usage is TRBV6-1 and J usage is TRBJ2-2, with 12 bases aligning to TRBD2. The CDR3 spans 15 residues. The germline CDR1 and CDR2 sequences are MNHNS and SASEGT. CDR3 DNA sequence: TGTGCCACCCTGACTAGCGGGAGTAACACCGGGGAGCTGCTTTTT. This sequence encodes CATLTSGSNTGELLF.

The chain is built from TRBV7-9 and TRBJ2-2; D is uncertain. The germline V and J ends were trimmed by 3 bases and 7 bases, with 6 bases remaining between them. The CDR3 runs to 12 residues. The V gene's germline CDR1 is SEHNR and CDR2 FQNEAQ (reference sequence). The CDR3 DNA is TGTGCCAGCAGCTTTTCGAGCGGGGAGCTGTTTTTT. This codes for CASSFSSGELFF.

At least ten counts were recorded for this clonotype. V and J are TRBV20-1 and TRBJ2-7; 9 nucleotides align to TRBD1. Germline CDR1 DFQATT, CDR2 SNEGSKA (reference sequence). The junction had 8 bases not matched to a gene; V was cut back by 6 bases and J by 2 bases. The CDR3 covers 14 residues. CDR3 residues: CSAARGQGTYEQYF. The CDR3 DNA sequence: TGCAGTGCCGCCCGGGGACAGGGTACCTACGAGCAGTACTTC.

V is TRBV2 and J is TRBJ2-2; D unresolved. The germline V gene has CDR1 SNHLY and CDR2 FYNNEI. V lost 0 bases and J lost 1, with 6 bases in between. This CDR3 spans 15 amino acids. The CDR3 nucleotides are TGTGCCAGCAGTGAAGCCCCCGGGAACACCGGGGAGCTGTTTTTT. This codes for CASSEAPGNTGELFF.

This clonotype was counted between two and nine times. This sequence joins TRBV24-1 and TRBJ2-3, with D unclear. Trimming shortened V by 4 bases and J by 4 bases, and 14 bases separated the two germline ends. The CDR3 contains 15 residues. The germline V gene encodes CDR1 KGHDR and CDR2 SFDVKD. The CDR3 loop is CATSDPTKRADTQYF. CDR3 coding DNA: TGTGCCACCAGTGACCCTACAAAAAGGGCAGATACGCAGTATTTT.

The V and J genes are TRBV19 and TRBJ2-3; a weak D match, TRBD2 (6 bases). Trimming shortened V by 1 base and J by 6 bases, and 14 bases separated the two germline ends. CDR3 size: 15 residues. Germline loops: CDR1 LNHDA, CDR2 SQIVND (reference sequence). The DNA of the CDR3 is TGTGCCAGTAGTATAGTCGGAGGGCAGACTGATACGCAGTATTTT. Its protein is CASSIVGGQTDTQYF.